This T cell receptor (beta chain) was recorded in a study of blood T cell repertoires in COVID-19 (dated by TCRdb to the early 2020s). With respect to the entire study: Samples from collaborators originated in the United States, Italy and Spain and spanned both the acute and convalescent phases of COVID-19. The material from the prospective study consisted of cDNA or gDNA derived from T cells, B-cell-depleted T cells, or PBMCs. The dataset comprised deeply sampled blood TCRbeta repertoires from subjects exposed to, actively infected with, or recovered from COVID-19. The repertoires were released in a freely available public database meant as a resource for research on the immune response to SARS-CoV-2. The samples were drawn from two sources: the first 160 participants of the ongoing ImmuneRACE study, and fewer than 1,500 subjects contributed by 6 global collaborators. The sample metadata nearly always contained a de-identified subject ID, COVID-19 status, age in years and sex. Where available, HLA class I and class II types were obtained from metadata supplied by the sample provider rather than from assay-based typing. Beyond this particular receptor, the publication reports: The quantity of clinical and demographic metadata differed by source and by participant and was supplied without curation.

V loses 5 bases, J loses 4 bases, and the germline ends lie 14 bases apart. Its CDR3 holds 14 amino acids, cysteine through phenylalanine. Only the CDR3 portion is preserved as DNA: 42 bases, with reading frame beginning at the first base. Sequences SNHLY (CDR1) and FYNNEI (CDR2) are obtained from the germline V gene. In the case of this clone: No antigen is known for it. It has no much larger one-base neighbor in the sample; base qualities were not kept.

In the prospective study, participants were 18 to 89 years old, resided in approximately 25 geographic areas of the United States, and were enrolled through a virtual design. To assign participants to cohorts, the prospective study relied on clinical history that participants themselves reported in a screening survey and a study questionnaire. Recovered participants in ImmuneRACE Cohort 3 were defined by two consecutive negative NP/OP PCR tests, clearance by a healthcare professional, or resolution of symptoms. In the prospective study, mobile phlebotomists collected whole blood, serum and a nasopharyngeal or oropharyngeal swab from each participant. Prospective study participants could optionally give additional blood draws and questionnaires over a roughly two-month period. Before DNA extraction, prospective study blood samples were shipped either frozen or at room temperature. The immunoSEQ Assay, a bias-controlled multiplex PCR, was used to amplify TCRbeta CDR3 regions from genomic DNA. On the study's bioinformatics: The number of nucleated cells in each sample was estimated by amplification of reference gene primers within the assay. Sequence reads were collapsed and filtered to measure the absolute abundance of every unique TCRbeta CDR3 rearrangement. Productive Simpson clonality was computed per sample as the square root of Simpson's diversity index over productive rearrangements. TCRdb holds this immuneACCESS table with in-frame rearrangements only. Some clones are missing; in checked studies, unresolved V genes explain under half, and the rest has no known cause. V, J and clone size are taken as reported in that table, and D and trimming were inferred from the DNA itself. Across this sample there are 320,000 or so clones, with around nine tenths seen only once. The ten most abundant clones make up about 5.2% of the sample.

The origin of this receptor is a man aged 55 to 69 who had recovered from COVID-19. Sequencing input: PBMCs or T cells enriched from blood (not recorded which). Recombination connected TRBV2 to TRBJ1-2, and the D gene may be TRBD1, 6 bases matching. The sequenced DNA is TGTGCCAGCAGTTCGCGGGGGCGGGGCTATGGCTACACCTTC. Translated, this is CASSSRGRGYGYTF.